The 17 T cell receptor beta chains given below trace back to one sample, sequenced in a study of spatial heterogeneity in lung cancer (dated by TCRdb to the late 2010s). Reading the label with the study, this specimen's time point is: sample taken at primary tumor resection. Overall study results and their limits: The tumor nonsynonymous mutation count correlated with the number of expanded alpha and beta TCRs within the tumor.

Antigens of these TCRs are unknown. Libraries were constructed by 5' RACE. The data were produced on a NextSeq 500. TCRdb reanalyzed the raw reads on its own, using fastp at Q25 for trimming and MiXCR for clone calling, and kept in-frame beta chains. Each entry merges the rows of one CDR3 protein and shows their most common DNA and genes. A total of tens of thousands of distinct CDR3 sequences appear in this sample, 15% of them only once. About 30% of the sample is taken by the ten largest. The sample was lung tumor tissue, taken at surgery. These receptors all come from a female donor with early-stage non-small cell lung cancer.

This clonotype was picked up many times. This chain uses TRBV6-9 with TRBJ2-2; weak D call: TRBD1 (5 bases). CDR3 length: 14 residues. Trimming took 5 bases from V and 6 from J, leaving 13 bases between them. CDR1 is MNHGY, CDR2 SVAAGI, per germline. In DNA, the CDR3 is TGTGCCAGCAGTATTCGACAGACTCCCGGGGAGCTGTTTTTT. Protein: CASSIRQTPGELFF.

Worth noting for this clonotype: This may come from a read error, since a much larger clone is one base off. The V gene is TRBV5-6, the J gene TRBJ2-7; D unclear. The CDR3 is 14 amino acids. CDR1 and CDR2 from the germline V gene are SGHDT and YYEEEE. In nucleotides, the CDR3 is TGTCCCAGCAGCCCGGACCCGGTCCGACACGAGCAGTACTTC. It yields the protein CPSSPDPVRHEQYF.

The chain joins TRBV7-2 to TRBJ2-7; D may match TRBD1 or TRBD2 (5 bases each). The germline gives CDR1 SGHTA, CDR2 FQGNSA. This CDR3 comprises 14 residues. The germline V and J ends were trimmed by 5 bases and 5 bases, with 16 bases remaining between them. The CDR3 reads CASSPVRGSNEQYF. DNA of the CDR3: TGTGCCAGCAGCCCGGTCCGGGGCAGCAACGAGCAGTACTTC.

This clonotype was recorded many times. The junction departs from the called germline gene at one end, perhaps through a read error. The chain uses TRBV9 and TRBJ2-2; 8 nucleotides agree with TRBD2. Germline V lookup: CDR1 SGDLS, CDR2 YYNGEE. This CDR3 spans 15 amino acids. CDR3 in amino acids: CASNVAGTNTGELFF. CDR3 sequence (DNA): TGTGCCAGCAACGTAGCGGGAACAAACACCGGGGAGCTGTTTTTT.

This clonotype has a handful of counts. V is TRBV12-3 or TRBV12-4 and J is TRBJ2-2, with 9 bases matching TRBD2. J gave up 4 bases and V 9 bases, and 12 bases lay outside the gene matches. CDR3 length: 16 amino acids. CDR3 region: CASKDQGLAGTGELFF. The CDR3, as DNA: TGTGCCAGTAAAGACCAGGGACTAGCAGGCACCGGGGAGCTGTTTTTT.

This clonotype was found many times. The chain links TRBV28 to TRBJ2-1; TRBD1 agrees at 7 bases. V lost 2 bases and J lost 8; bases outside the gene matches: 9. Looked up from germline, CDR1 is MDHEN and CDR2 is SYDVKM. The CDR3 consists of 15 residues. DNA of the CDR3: TGTGCCAGCAGTTTAGCGGTGACAGGGACGGATGAGCAGTTCTTC. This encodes CASSLAVTGTDEQFF.

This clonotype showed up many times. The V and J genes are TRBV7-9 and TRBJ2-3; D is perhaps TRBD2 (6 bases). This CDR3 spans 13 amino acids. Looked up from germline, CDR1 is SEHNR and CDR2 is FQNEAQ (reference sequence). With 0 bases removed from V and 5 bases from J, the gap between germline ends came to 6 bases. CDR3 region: CASSLAGGDTQYF. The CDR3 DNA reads TGTGCCAGCAGCTTAGCGGGGGGAGATACGCAGTATTTT.

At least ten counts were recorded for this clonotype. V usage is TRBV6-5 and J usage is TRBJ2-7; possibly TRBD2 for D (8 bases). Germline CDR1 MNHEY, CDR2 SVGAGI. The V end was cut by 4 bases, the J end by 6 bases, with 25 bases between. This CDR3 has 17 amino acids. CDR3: CASSSPGLAGGTAEQYF. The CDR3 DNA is TGTGCCAGCAGTTCCCCCGGACTAGCAGGGGGGACCGCCGAGCAGTACTTC.

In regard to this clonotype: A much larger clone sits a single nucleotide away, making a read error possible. The CDR3 coding sequence is TGCGCCAGCAGCCAAGATTCTAGCGGGCCAACGGGGACCCAGTACTTC. The encoded protein is CASSQDSSGPTGTQYF. The gene calls are TRBV4-1 and TRBJ2-5, with 8 bases fitting TRBD2. The length of the CDR3 is 16 residues. Looked up from germline, CDR1 is MGHRA and CDR2 is YSYEKL. The junction had 10 bases not matched to a gene; V was cut back by 0 bases and J by 7 bases.

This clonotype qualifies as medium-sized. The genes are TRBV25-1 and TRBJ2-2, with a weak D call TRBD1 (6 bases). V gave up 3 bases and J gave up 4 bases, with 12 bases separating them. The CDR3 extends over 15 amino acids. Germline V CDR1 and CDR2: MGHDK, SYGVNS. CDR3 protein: CASSEGAYGTGELFF. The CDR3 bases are TGTGCCAGCAGTGAGGGGGCCTATGGCACCGGGGAGCTGTTTTTT.

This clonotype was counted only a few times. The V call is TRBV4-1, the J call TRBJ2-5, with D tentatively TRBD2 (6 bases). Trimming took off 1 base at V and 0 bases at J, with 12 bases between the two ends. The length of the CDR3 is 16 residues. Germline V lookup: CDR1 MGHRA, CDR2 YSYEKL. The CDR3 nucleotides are TGCGCCAGCAGCCAAGTCGTTCGGGGGTACCAAGAGACCCAGTACTTC. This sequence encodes CASSQVVRGYQETQYF.

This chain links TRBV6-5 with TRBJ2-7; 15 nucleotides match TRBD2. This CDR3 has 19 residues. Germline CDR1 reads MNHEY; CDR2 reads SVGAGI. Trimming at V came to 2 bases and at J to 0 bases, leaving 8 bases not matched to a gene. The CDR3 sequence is CASSYVGGLAGGDSYEQYF. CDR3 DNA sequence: TGTGCCAGCAGTTACGTCGGGGGACTAGCGGGAGGCGACTCCTACGAGCAGTACTTC.

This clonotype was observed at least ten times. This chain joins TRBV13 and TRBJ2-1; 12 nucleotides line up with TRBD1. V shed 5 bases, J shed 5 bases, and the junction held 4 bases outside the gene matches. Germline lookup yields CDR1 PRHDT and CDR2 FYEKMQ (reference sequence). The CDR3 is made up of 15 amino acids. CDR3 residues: CASSPRDRGHNEQFF. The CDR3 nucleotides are TGTGCCAGCAGCCCCAGGGACAGGGGGCACAATGAGCAGTTCTTC. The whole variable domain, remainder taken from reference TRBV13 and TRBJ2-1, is AAGVIQSPRHLIKEKRETATLKCYPIPRHDTVYWYQQGPGQDPQFLISFYEKMQSDKGSIPDRFSAQQFSDYHSELNMSSLELGDSALYFCASSPRDRGHNEQFFGPGTRLTVL.

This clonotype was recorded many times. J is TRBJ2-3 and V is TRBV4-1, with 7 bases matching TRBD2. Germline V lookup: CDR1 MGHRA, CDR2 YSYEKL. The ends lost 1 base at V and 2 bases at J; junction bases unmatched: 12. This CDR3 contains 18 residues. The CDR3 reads CASSQVFRDYSDTDTQYF. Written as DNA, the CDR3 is TGCGCCAGCAGCCAAGTTTTCCGGGACTACTCCGACACAGATACGCAGTATTTT.

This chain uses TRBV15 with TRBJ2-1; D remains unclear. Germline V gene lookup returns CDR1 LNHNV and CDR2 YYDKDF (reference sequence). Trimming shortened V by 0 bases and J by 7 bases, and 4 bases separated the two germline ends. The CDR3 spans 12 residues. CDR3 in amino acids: CATSRDWNEQFF. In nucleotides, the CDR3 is TGTGCCACCAGCAGAGATTGGAATGAGCAGTTCTTC.

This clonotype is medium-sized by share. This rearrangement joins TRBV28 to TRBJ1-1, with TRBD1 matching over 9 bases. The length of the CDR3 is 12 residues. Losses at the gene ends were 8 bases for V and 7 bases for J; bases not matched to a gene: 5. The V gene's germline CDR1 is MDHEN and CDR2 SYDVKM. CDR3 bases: TGTGCCAGCGGGACAGGGCTCTTTGAAGCTTTCTTT. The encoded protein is CASGTGLFEAFF.

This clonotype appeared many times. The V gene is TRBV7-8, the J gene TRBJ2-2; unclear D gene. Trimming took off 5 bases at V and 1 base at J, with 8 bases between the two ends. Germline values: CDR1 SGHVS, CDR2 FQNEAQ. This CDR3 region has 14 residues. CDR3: CASSLDVNTGELFF. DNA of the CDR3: TGTGCCAGCAGCCTCGACGTGAACACCGGGGAGCTGTTTTTT.